The 26 T cell receptor beta chains presented below share a single source sample, sequenced in a study of shared clonotypes between healthy human individuals. Generated by immunoSEQ multiplex PCR, the TCRdb table keeps only in-frame clones and is missing some. Here the sample spans roughly 400,000 clones, 96% being singletons. The material sequenced was memory CD8+ T cells sorted from blood. Subset denoted: CD45RO+ cells pooled with CCR7-negative TemRA cells. The receptor set was obtained from a man between 25 and 39 years old in good health.

The chain employs TRBV7-6 and TRBJ2-2; D remains unclear. V lost 1 base to trimming and J lost 6 bases, with 18 bases between them. The germline V gene encodes CDR1 SGHVS and CDR2 FNYEAQ. This CDR3 region has 17 residues. CDR3 sequence: CASSLEALPPLAGELFF. CDR3 nucleotide sequence: TGTGCCAGCAGCTTAGAGGCGCTTCCCCCCTTAGCCGGGGAGCTGTTTTTT. Using reference TRBV7-6 and TRBJ2-2 for the parts outside the CDR3, the full variable domain is GAGVSQSPRYKVTKRGQDVALRCDPISGHVSLYWYRQALGQGPEFLTYFNYEAQQDKSGLPNDRFSAERPEGSISTLTIQRTEQRDSAMYRCASSLEALPPLAGELFFGEGSRLTVL.

The chain employs TRBV27 and TRBJ1-2, with 8 nucleotides matching TRBD1. Trimming took 5 bases from V and 3 from J; bases not matched to a gene: 11. The CDR3 loop spans 16 amino acids. Germline V gene lookup returns CDR1 MNHEY and CDR2 SMNVEV (reference sequence). CDR3 amino acids: CASSPSRDRRDYGYTF. The DNA of the CDR3 is TGTGCCAGCAGTCCTTCGCGGGACAGGCGGGACTATGGCTACACCTTC.

V and J are TRBV5-1 and TRBJ1-2, with 9 bases matching TRBD1. Germline V gene sequence: CDR1 SGHRS, CDR2 YFSETQ. This CDR3 region has 14 residues. Trimming took 4 bases from V and 4 from J; bases not matched to a gene: 5. The CDR3 nucleotides read TGCGCCAGCAGCGGGGGGACAGGGCCCTATGGCTACACCTTC. Encoded protein: CASSGGTGPYGYTF.

The rearrangement joins TRBV7-9 to TRBJ2-3; no definite D call. Trimming cost V 5 bases and J 2 bases, with 14 bases left between them. The germline gives CDR1 SEHNR, CDR2 FQNEAQ (reference sequence). The CDR3 contains 15 residues. CDR3 DNA sequence: TGTGCCAGCAGCCCGGGCGAAGGATCCACAGATACGCAGTATTTT. Protein: CASSPGEGSTDTQYF.

The V gene is TRBV18, the J gene TRBJ2-7; 9 nucleotides agree with TRBD2. In germline, CDR1 is KGHSH, CDR2 LQKENI. The CDR3 spans 17 residues. V trimming: 3 bases; J trimming: 1 base; junction bases outside the gene matches: 10. The CDR3, as DNA: TGTGCCAGCTCACCCCCTATCGCGGGAGGGCCTTCCTACGAGCAGTACTTC. Encoded protein: CASSPPIAGGPSYEQYF.

The chain carries TRBV27 and TRBJ2-2, with D unclear. The CDR3 totals 14 residues. V lost 6 bases to trimming and J lost 0 bases, with 8 bases between them. Germline CDR1 and CDR2: MNHEY and SMNVEV (reference sequence). This chain's CDR3 is CASSPLTNTGELFF. As DNA, the CDR3 is TGTGCCAGCAGCCCCTTAACGAACACCGGGGAGCTGTTTTTT.

The chain combines TRBV4-1 with TRBJ2-1, with 11 bases that match TRBD2. The CDR3 is 17 residues long. Germline V lookup: CDR1 MGHRA, CDR2 YSYEKL. Unmatched junction bases numbered 3, after V lost 0 bases and J lost 2 bases. Here the CDR3 DNA reads TGCGCCAGCAGCCAAGATGGGACTAGCGGAACCTACAATGAGCAGTTCTTC. This codes for CASSQDGTSGTYNEQFF.

To note about this clone: Its ends do not fully match the called genes, so a read error is possible. CDR3 loop: CASAITWETQHF. The CDR3 nucleotides read TGTGCCAGCGCAATTACGTGGGAGACCCAGCACTTC. J is TRBJ2-5 and V is TRBV2, with a tentative D call TRBD2 (5 bases). The CDR3 covers 12 residues. Looked up from germline, CDR1 is SNHLY and CDR2 is FYNNEI.

V and J are TRBV12-5 and TRBJ2-7; D may be TRBD1 (5 bases). The V end was cut by 0 bases, the J end by 4 bases, with 7 bases between. The CDR3 is 13 amino acids. Germline assignment: CDR1 LGHNT and CDR2 FRNRAP. CDR3 sequence reads: CASGLVQEYEQYF. The CDR3 region has the DNA TGTGCTAGTGGTTTGGTACAGGAGTACGAGCAGTACTTC.

To note about this clone: Other DNA variants within this sample encode the same CDR3. The rearrangement uses TRBV2 and TRBJ1-2; D gene ambiguous. From germline, CDR1 is SNHLY and CDR2 FYNNEI. Trimming left V 4 bases short and J 3 bases short, with 3 bases between. This CDR3 spans 11 amino acids. The CDR3 nucleotides read TGTGCCAGCAGTGGACACTATGGCTACACCTTC. It codes for CASSGHYGYTF.

The chain has TRBV19 and TRBJ2-1; 14 bases fit TRBD2. Germline CDR1 is LNHDA and CDR2 is SQIVND (reference sequence). CDR3 length equals 17 residues. The V and J ends lost 1 base and 4 bases, in that order; junction bases with no gene match: 3. The CDR3 spells CASSIGLAGGQYNEQFF. The CDR3 DNA is TGTGCCAGTAGTATAGGACTAGCGGGGGGGCAGTACAATGAGCAGTTCTTC.

The rearrangement joins TRBV10-3 to TRBJ2-4; TRBD2 is a possible D gene (6 bases). This CDR3 is 15 amino acids long. CDR1 is ENHRY and CDR2 is SYGVKD in the germline V gene. With 8 bases removed from V and 1 base from J, the gap between germline ends came to 15 bases. This chain's CDR3 is CAISTGAGAKNIQYF. The CDR3 region has the DNA TGTGCCATCTCTACGGGAGCTGGGGCCAAAAACATTCAGTACTTC.

V usage is TRBV7-3 and J usage is TRBJ2-5; 10 bases are shared with TRBD2. The germline V gene encodes CDR1 SGHTA and CDR2 FQGTGA. This CDR3 comprises 15 residues. V lost 9 bases and J lost 3; bases outside the gene matches: 10. For the CDR3, the DNA is TGTGCCAGACCCTCTAGCGGGAGAGGGGAAGAGACCCAGTACTTC. Translated, it gives CARPSSGRGEETQYF.

This chain uses TRBV19 with TRBJ2-1; 13 bases line up with TRBD2. Trimming took 8 bases from V and 5 from J; bases not matched to a gene: 6. Germline CDR1 LNHDA, CDR2 SQIVND (reference sequence). The CDR3 covers 15 residues. The CDR3 bases are TGTGCCAGTTGTAAAGGGACTAGCGGGAACAATGAGCAGTTCTTC. Amino acids: CASCKGTSGNNEQFF.

This clone is a singleton in its sample. This chain links TRBV5-1 with TRBJ2-7; D is unclear. The germline gives CDR1 SGHRS, CDR2 YFSETQ. The CDR3 is made up of 13 amino acids. The V gene lost 4 bases and the J gene lost 2 bases, with 10 bases spanning the gap. The CDR3 here is CASSRTVTYEQYF. The CDR3 DNA follows: TGCGCCAGCAGCCGGACGGTTACCTACGAGCAGTACTTC.

In this sample, this clone turned up a few times. This rearrangement joins TRBV19 to TRBJ1-5; possibly TRBD1 for D (6 bases). CDR1 LNHDA and CDR2 SQIVND come from the germline V gene (reference sequence). The V end was cut by 7 bases, the J end by 0 bases, with 13 bases between. The CDR3 extends over 15 amino acids. CDR3 in DNA: TGTGCCAGTAAGGAGACAGGTTTTAGCAATCAGCCCCAGCATTTT. This encodes CASKETGFSNQPQHF. Together with reference TRBV19 and TRBJ1-5, the CDR3 gives the full variable domain: DGGITQSPKYLFRKEGQNVTLSCEQNLNHDAMYWYRQDPGQGLRLIYYSQIVNDFQKGDIAEGYSVSREKKESFPLTVTSAQKNPTAFYLCASKETGFSNQPQHFGDGTRLSIL.

The table lists this clone with a count of one. J is TRBJ2-3 and V is TRBV11-2, with unresolved D. This CDR3 is built from 11 residues. V lost 11 bases and J 5 bases, leaving 11 bases between the germline ends. In germline, CDR1 is SGHAT, CDR2 FQNNGV. The CDR3 DNA sequence: TGTGCCGGACGGTTGGGAGATACGCAGTATTTT. Translation: CAGRLGDTQYF.

The gene calls are TRBV28 and TRBJ1-1, with D unclear. The CDR3 length is 12 residues. The V end was cut by 7 bases, the J end by 5 bases, with 11 bases between. Per the germline V gene, CDR1 is MDHEN and CDR2 is SYDVKM. The CDR3 DNA reads TGTGCCAGCACAATCGGGCAGACTGAAGCTTTCTTT. It translates to CASTIGQTEAFF.

This clone was seen once. The chain is built from TRBV11-2 and TRBJ1-1; the D is unclear. V was cut by 1 base and J by 2 bases, with 11 bases left in between. The CDR3 length is 15 residues. The germline V gene encodes CDR1 SGHAT and CDR2 FQNNGV. The CDR3 here is CASSLGGGYNTEAFF. The CDR3 bases are TGTGCCAGCAGCTTAGGTGGAGGGTATAACACTGAAGCTTTCTTT.

This chain connects TRBV29-1 to TRBJ1-2; D ambiguous. This CDR3 region has 14 residues. Germline V gives CDR1 SQVTM, CDR2 ANQGSEA. V lost 0 bases, J lost 1 base, and 9 bases lay in between. The DNA of the CDR3 is TGCAGCGTTGAAGATGAACCTCTTAACTATGGCTACACCTTC. As protein: CSVEDEPLNYGYTF.

The gene calls are TRBV10-3 and TRBJ2-7; 11 positions agree with TRBD1. V was pared by 5 bases and J by 0 bases, with 3 bases of the junction left unmatched. CDR1 and CDR2 (germline): ENHRY, SYGVKD. CDR3 length: 15 residues. DNA of the CDR3: TGTGCCATCAGTAACGGGACAGGGGGCTCCTACGAGCAGTACTTC. This codes for CAISNGTGGSYEQYF.

The V gene is TRBV5-4, the J gene TRBJ2-7; 14 bases are a match to TRBD2. CDR3 length: 17 amino acids. V was pared by 4 bases and J by 5 bases, with 11 bases of the junction left unmatched. Germline CDR1 SGHNT, CDR2 YYREEE (reference sequence). CDR3 in amino acids: CASSEGLAGVGLHEQYF. In DNA form, the CDR3 reads TGTGCCAGCAGCGAGGGACTAGCGGGAGTGGGACTCCACGAGCAGTACTTC.

The chain combines TRBV28 with TRBJ2-2; 11 bases match TRBD1. Germline CDR1 and CDR2: MDHEN and SYDVKM. The V segment lost 5 bases and the J segment 4 bases; nucleotides outside the gene matches: 6. The CDR3 is 16 amino acids. Here the CDR3 reads CASSPAGTGGTGELFF. CDR3 DNA sequence: TGTGCCAGCAGTCCGGCCGGGACAGGGGGCACCGGGGAGCTGTTTTTT. Full variable domain (remainder filled in from reference TRBV28 and TRBJ2-2): DVKVTQSSRYLVKRTGEKVFLECVQDMDHENMFWYRQDPGLGLRLIYFSYDVKMKEKGDIPEGYSVSREKKERFSLILESASTNQTSMYLCASSPAGTGGTGELFFGEGSRLTVL.

The rearrangement joins TRBV28 to TRBJ2-1; 8 nucleotides align to TRBD2. The CDR3 sequence is 14 residues long. Per germline, CDR1 MDHEN and CDR2 SYDVKM. The J segment lost 1 base and the V segment lost 9 bases, leaving 5 bases of the junction unmatched. The DNA for the CDR3 is TGTGCCAGTAGGGGGACTAGATCCTACAATGAGCAGTTCTTC. Its protein product is CASRGTRSYNEQFF.

The chain couples TRBV27 to TRBJ2-2, with D possibly being TRBD1 (5 bases). V shed 7 bases and J shed 4 bases, with 16 bases lying between them. The CDR3 has 15 amino acids. Germline assignment: CDR1 MNHEY and CDR2 SMNVEV (reference sequence). The CDR3 reads CASKNRKTVTGELFF. The CDR3 DNA is TGTGCCAGCAAAAACCGGAAGACAGTCACCGGGGAGCTGTTTTTT.

The J gene is TRBJ2-2, the V gene TRBV7-9; D possibly uses TRBD1 or TRBD2 (5 bases each). Germline CDR1 SEHNR, CDR2 FQNEAQ (reference sequence). This CDR3 spans 17 amino acids. V was shortened by 5 bases and J by 8 bases, with 24 bases between the two germline ends. CDR3 nucleotides: TGTGCCAGCAGCGCCGGGACGCCACACGATTGGAGGGGGGAGCTGTTTTTT. This translates into CASSAGTPHDWRGELFF. Variable domain in full (rest from reference TRBV7-9 and TRBJ2-2): DTGVSQNPRHKITKRGQNVTFRCDPISEHNRLYWYRQTLGQGPEFLTYFQNEAQLEKSRLLSDRFSAERPKGSFSTLEIQRTEQGDSAMYLCASSAGTPHDWRGELFFGEGSRLTVL.